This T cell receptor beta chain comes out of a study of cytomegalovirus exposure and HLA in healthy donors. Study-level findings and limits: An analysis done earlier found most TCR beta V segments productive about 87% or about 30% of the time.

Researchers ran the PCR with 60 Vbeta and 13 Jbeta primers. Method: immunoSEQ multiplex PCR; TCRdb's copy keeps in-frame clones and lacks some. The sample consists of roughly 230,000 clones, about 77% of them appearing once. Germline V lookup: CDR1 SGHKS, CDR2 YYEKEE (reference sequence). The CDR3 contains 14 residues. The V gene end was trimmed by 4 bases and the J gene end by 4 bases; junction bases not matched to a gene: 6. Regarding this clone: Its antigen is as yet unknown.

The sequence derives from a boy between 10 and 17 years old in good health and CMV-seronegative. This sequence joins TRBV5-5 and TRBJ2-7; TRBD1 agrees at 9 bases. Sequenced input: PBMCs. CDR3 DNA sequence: TGTGCCAGCAGCCCGGGGACAGGGTTTTACGAGCAGTACTTC. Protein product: CASSPGTGFYEQYF. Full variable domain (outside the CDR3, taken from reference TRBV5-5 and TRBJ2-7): DAGVTQSPTHLIKTRGQQVTLRCSPISGHKSVSWYQQVLGQGPQFIFQYYEKEERGRGNFPDRFSARQFPNYSSELNVNALLLGDSALYLCASSPGTGFYEQYFGPGTRLTVT.